The 29 T cell receptor beta chains below come from one sample, sequenced in a study of early T cells in non-severe SARS-CoV-2 infection. Using its own MiXCR run on the 5' RACE reads, TCRdb lists one record per CDR3 protein. The table records approximately 70,000 distinct CDR3 sequences, less than 15% of them present only once. The material sequenced was whole blood. The receptors were gathered from an adult who was a healthcare worker with PCR-confirmed SARS-CoV-2 infection or an uninfected control (not recorded which).

The genes are TRBV20-1 and TRBJ2-1; D gene uncertain. The length of the CDR3 is 9 residues. CDR1 DFQATT and CDR2 SNEGSKA come from the germline V gene (reference sequence). With 5 bases removed from V and 7 bases from J, the gap between germline ends came to 3 bases. The CDR3 region has the DNA TGCAGTGCTGGGAATGAGCAGTTCTTC. Translation gives CSAGNEQFF.

The chain couples TRBV20-1 to TRBJ1-4, with 7 nucleotides matching TRBD1. This CDR3 has 13 residues. Germline lookup yields CDR1 DFQATT and CDR2 SNEGSKA (reference sequence). Germline trimming cut 4 bases from V and 8 bases from J; bases unmatched to any gene: 7. In DNA, the CDR3 is TGCAGTGCTACCGGACAGGACGACGAAAAACTGTTTTTT. Translating it yields CSATGQDDEKLFF.

In its sample, this clonotype was seen many times. The chain has TRBV6-6 and TRBJ1-3; a possible D gene is TRBD1 (5 bases). Germline CDR1 MNHNY, CDR2 SVGAGI (reference sequence). Trimming removed 8 bases at V and 4 bases at J, with 9 bases between. This CDR3 contains 12 residues. Written as DNA, the CDR3 is TGTGCCAGCCAGCAGGGAGGAAACACCATATATTTT. Translated: CASQQGGNTIYF.

This clonotype was observed a handful of times. V usage is TRBV7-2 and J usage is TRBJ2-5, with 10 bases lining up with TRBD2. Per germline, CDR1 SGHTA and CDR2 FQGNSA. V gave up 5 bases and J gave up 13 bases; unmatched junction bases: 7. The CDR3 is 12 residues long. This chain's CDR3 is CASSPTSGIRYF. CDR3 DNA sequence: TGTGCCAGCAGCCCCACTAGCGGGATACGGTACTTC.

This clonotype was seen at least ten times. This chain uses TRBV30 with TRBJ2-1; 9 nucleotides line up with TRBD2. The V and J ends lost 4 bases and 2 bases, in that order; junction bases with no gene match: 6. Germline values: CDR1 GTSNPN, CDR2 SVGIG (reference sequence). This CDR3 is 15 amino acids long. The CDR3 sequence is CAWNTGTSPYNEQFF. The CDR3 DNA is TGTGCCTGGAACACCGGGACTAGCCCCTACAATGAGCAGTTCTTC.

J is TRBJ2-1 and V is TRBV10-3; no clear D. The CDR3 is 11 residues long. With 10 bases removed from V and 8 bases from J, the gap between germline ends came to 12 bases. CDR1 is ENHRY and CDR2 is SYGVKD in the germline V gene. CDR3 protein: CATRLGDEQFF. Here the CDR3 DNA reads TGTGCCACCCGGCTTGGGGATGAGCAGTTCTTC.

This clonotype was detected a few times. J is TRBJ2-3 and V is TRBV20-1; perhaps TRBD2 as D (5 bases). V lost 1 base to trimming and J lost 4 bases, with 9 bases between them. The CDR3 runs to 13 residues. Per germline, CDR1 DFQATT and CDR2 SNEGSKA (reference sequence). CDR3 nucleotides: TGCAGTGCTAGAGTCGCCGGGGCAGATACGCAGTATTTT. This codes for CSARVAGADTQYF.

The chain joins TRBV9 to TRBJ2-7, with 10 bases lining up with TRBD1. CDR3 length equals 14 residues. Trimming removed 0 bases from V and 3 bases from J; junction bases left unmatched: 0. The germline CDR1 and CDR2 sequences are SGDLS and YYNGEE. In nucleotides, the CDR3 is TGTGCCAGCAGCGTAGGGGACAGGGGCTACGAGCAGTACTTC. It codes for CASSVGDRGYEQYF.

At least ten counts were recorded for this clonotype. The V gene is TRBV5-1, the J gene TRBJ2-5; 8 positions agree with TRBD1. V dropped 6 bases and J dropped 1; count of bases not matched to a gene: 8. CDR3 size: 15 residues. Germline V lookup: CDR1 SGHRS, CDR2 YFSETQ. The CDR3 spells CASTQVRGLQETQYF. The DNA for the CDR3 is TGCGCCAGCACCCAGGTCAGGGGGCTCCAAGAGACCCAGTACTTC.

In this sample, this clonotype turned up many times. CDR3 in amino acids: CASSRTVDGYTF. The CDR3 region has the DNA TGTGCCAGTAGTAGGACAGTCGATGGCTACACCTTC. This chain joins TRBV19 and TRBJ1-2; tentatively, D is TRBD1 (6 bases). Trimming removed 4 bases at V and 6 bases at J, with 9 bases between. The germline V gene has CDR1 LNHDA and CDR2 SQIVND (reference sequence). This CDR3 region has 12 residues.

This clonotype was detected ten times or more. V is TRBV29-1 and J is TRBJ1-2; tentative D call: TRBD1 (5 bases). The CDR3 sequence is 14 residues long. The ends were cut back, 0 bases at V and 6 bases at J, with 14 bases in the middle. CDR1 and CDR2 from the germline V gene are SQVTM and ANQGSEA. The CDR3 nucleotides read TGCAGCGTTGAAGATCCCAGGGAAGGAGATGGCTACACCTTC. This sequence encodes CSVEDPREGDGYTF.

The chain is built from TRBV29-1 and TRBJ1-2; 9 bases are a match to TRBD1. Germline trimming cut 7 bases from V and 7 bases from J; bases unmatched to any gene: 10. There are 13 residues in the CDR3. Germline V gene data show CDR1 as SQVTM and CDR2 as ANQGSEA. CDR3 sequence reads: CSAPGQGVAGYTF. The CDR3 region has the DNA TGCAGCGCACCGGGACAGGGAGTCGCTGGCTACACCTTC.

This clonotype has a count of ten or more. This chain connects TRBV19 to TRBJ2-2, with 7 bases fitting TRBD1. Germline CDR1 is LNHDA and CDR2 is SQIVND (reference sequence). CDR3 length: 15 amino acids. Unmatched junction bases numbered 4, after V lost 6 bases and J lost 0 bases. The CDR3 reads CASRRTGPNTGELFF. The DNA of the CDR3 is TGTGCCAGTAGGAGGACAGGCCCGAACACCGGGGAGCTGTTTTTT.

The chain carries TRBV11-2 and TRBJ2-1, with unresolved D. This CDR3 contains 17 residues. The germline V and J ends were trimmed by 2 bases and 6 bases, with 20 bases remaining between them. Germline CDR1 is SGHAT and CDR2 is FQNNGV. The CDR3 protein is CASSLLAPTAPRNEQFF. In DNA form, the CDR3 reads TGTGCCAGCAGCTTACTCGCGCCTACCGCCCCTCGCAATGAGCAGTTCTTC.

This sequence joins TRBV5-1 and TRBJ2-7; tentative D call: TRBD2 (5 bases). V was shortened by 0 bases and J by 6 bases, with 10 bases between the two germline ends. This CDR3 is 13 amino acids long. CDR1 is SGHRS, CDR2 YFSETQ, per germline. This CDR3 is CASSLDLEAEQYF. The CDR3 DNA is TGCGCCAGCAGCTTGGATCTGGAGGCCGAGCAGTACTTC.

This clonotype has at least ten counts. The chain uses TRBV6-5 and TRBJ2-3; 14 bases line up with TRBD2. The germline V gene has CDR1 MNHEY and CDR2 SVGAGI. The CDR3 totals 16 residues. Losses at the gene ends were 8 bases for V and 3 bases for J; bases not matched to a gene: 7. In DNA, the CDR3 is TGTGCCAGCGGGACTAGCGGGGGTAGGGGGACAGATACGCAGTATTTT. As protein: CASGTSGGRGTDTQYF.

This clonotype was seen ten or more times. The chain has TRBV18 and TRBJ1-2; 11 bases fit TRBD1. The junction had 4 bases not matched to a gene; V was cut back by 3 bases and J by 4 bases. Germline loops: CDR1 KGHSH, CDR2 LQKENI. The CDR3 totals 15 residues. The CDR3 DNA reads as TGTGCCAGCTCACCGGGACAGGGGGAGACCTATGGCTACACCTTC. Its translation: CASSPGQGETYGYTF.

CDR3 DNA sequence: TGTGCCAGCAGTTCTAGGACTCAGTACAATGAGCAGTTCTTC. This gives the protein CASSSRTQYNEQFF. This rearrangement joins TRBV6-2 or TRBV6-3 to TRBJ2-1, with D maybe TRBD2 (5 bases). The V gene lost 4 bases and the J gene lost 4 bases, with 11 bases spanning the gap. CDR3 length: 14 residues. The V gene's germline CDR1 is MNHEY and CDR2 SVGEGT.

This clonotype was detected a few times. The chain has TRBV7-2 and TRBJ2-5, with unresolved D. Per the germline V gene, CDR1 is SGHTA and CDR2 is FQGNSA. With 5 bases removed from V and 5 bases from J, the gap between germline ends came to 12 bases. This CDR3 comprises 13 residues. The DNA for the CDR3 is TGTGCCAGCAGCGCGACTGCCGCCGAGACCCAGTACTTC. Translated, it gives CASSATAAETQYF.

This clonotype has a count of ten or more. The chain couples TRBV2 to TRBJ2-7; TRBD1 might be the D (5 bases). The germline V and J ends were trimmed by 8 bases and 2 bases, with 13 bases remaining between them. CDR3 length: 13 amino acids. Looked up from germline, CDR1 is SNHLY and CDR2 is FYNNEI. CDR3 sequence: CASGRGFTYEQYF. DNA for the CDR3: TGTGCCAGCGGTAGGGGATTTACCTACGAGCAGTACTTC. Full variable domain (remainder filled in from reference TRBV2 and TRBJ2-7): EPEVTQTPSHQVTQMGQEVILRCVPISNHLYFYWYRQILGQKVEFLVSFYNNEISEKSEIFDDQFSVERPDGSNFTLKIRSTKLEDSAMYFCASGRGFTYEQYFGPGTRLTVT.

This clonotype showed up many times. The CDR3 DNA reads TGCGCCAGCAGCCAAGGTCGGAGGACCACGAGCGGGGACGACGAGCAGTACTTC. It codes for CASSQGRRTTSGDDEQYF. The chain is built from TRBV4-1 and TRBJ2-7, with TRBD2 identical over 7 bases. Per the germline V gene, CDR1 is MGHRA and CDR2 is YSYEKL. The CDR3 has 18 residues. V shed 1 base and J 5 bases; nucleotides not matched to a gene: 17.

The chain combines TRBV18 with TRBJ2-3, with 8 positions matching TRBD2. CDR1 and CDR2 from the germline V gene are KGHSH and LQKENI. This CDR3 region has 13 residues. Germline trimming cut 6 bases from V and 3 bases from J; bases unmatched to any gene: 2. The CDR3 region has the DNA TGTGCCAGCTCCGGGGGGGCAACAGATACGCAGTATTTT. Amino acids: CASSGGATDTQYF.

A few counts support this clonotype. The chain is built from TRBV5-1 and TRBJ2-5; 7 bases line up with TRBD1. Trimming at V came to 1 base and at J to 5 bases, leaving 5 bases not matched to a gene. Germline loops: CDR1 SGHRS, CDR2 YFSETQ. This CDR3 spans 14 amino acids. CDR3 residues: CASSLLGGEETQYF. CDR3 nucleotides: TGCGCCAGCAGCTTGCTAGGGGGCGAGGAGACCCAGTACTTC. The whole variable domain, filled in from reference TRBV5-1 and TRBJ2-5, reads KAGVTQTPRYLIKTRGQQVTLSCSPISGHRSVSWYQQTPGQGLQFLFEYFSETQRNKGNFPGRFSGRQFSNSRSEMNVSTLELGDSALYLCASSLLGGEETQYFGPGTRLLVL.

The rearrangement joins TRBV3-1 to TRBJ2-7; 8 bases fit TRBD2. V lost 2 bases to trimming and J lost 0 bases; unmatched junction nucleotides: 6. The germline CDR1 and CDR2 sequences are LGHDT and YNNKEL (reference sequence). The CDR3 totals 16 residues. The CDR3: CASSQPTSGTSYEQYF. The CDR3 DNA reads TGTGCCAGCAGCCAACCCACTAGCGGAACCTCCTACGAGCAGTACTTC.

This clonotype was counted ten times or more. The chain couples TRBV10-3 to TRBJ1-1, with a possible D match to TRBD1 (5 bases). V lost 6 bases and J 0 bases, leaving 11 bases between the germline ends. The CDR3 extends over 14 amino acids. CDR1 and CDR2 (germline): ENHRY, SYGVKD. CDR3 amino acids: CAIRMTALNTEAFF. CDR3 DNA: TGTGCCATCAGGATGACAGCACTGAACACTGAAGCTTTCTTT.

There are a few counts of this clonotype. The rearrangement uses TRBV19 and TRBJ2-7; D uncertain. Germline CDR1 reads LNHDA; CDR2 reads SQIVND (reference sequence). This CDR3 spans 13 amino acids. V was shortened by 3 bases and J by 3 bases, with 9 bases between the two germline ends. The CDR3 DNA reads as TGTGCCAGTAGTATTCGGCGGTTCTACGAGCAGTACTTC. Protein sequence: CASSIRRFYEQYF.

This clonotype occurred many times. The chain combines TRBV10-3 with TRBJ2-3; the D gene is possibly TRBD2 (6 bases). The CDR3 contains 11 residues. The ends were cut back, 8 bases at V and 6 bases at J, with 9 bases in the middle. Germline V lookup: CDR1 ENHRY, CDR2 SYGVKD. The chain's CDR3 is CAIARGDTQYF. DNA for the CDR3: TGTGCCATCGCTCGGGGGGATACGCAGTATTTT.

The table lists this clonotype with many counts. The chain employs TRBV20-1 and TRBJ2-7, with 10 bases that match TRBD2. Germline CDR1 and CDR2: DFQATT and SNEGSKA (reference sequence). The CDR3 runs to 15 residues. V was clipped by 0 bases and J by 3 bases; unmatched bases: 5. DNA of the CDR3: TGCAGTGCTAGAGACCCCGGGACTAGCGACTACGAGCAGTACTTC. Translating gives CSARDPGTSDYEQYF.

This clonotype has ten or more counts. The V and J genes are TRBV11-2 and TRBJ2-7, with unresolved D. This CDR3 region has 15 residues. V was pared by 5 bases and J by 3 bases, with 17 bases between. Per the germline V gene, CDR1 is SGHAT and CDR2 is FQNNGV. The DNA of the CDR3 is TGTGCCAGCAGCCCGAGGTCCCTGGGGTTCTACGAGCAGTACTTC. This sequence encodes CASSPRSLGFYEQYF. Supplemented by reference TRBV11-2 and TRBJ2-7, the full variable domain reads EAGVAQSPRYKIIEKRQSVAFWCNPISGHATLYWYQQILGQGPKLLIQFQNNGVVDDSQLPKDRFSAERLKGVDSTLKIQPAKLEDSAVYLCASSPRSLGFYEQYFGPGTRLTVT.